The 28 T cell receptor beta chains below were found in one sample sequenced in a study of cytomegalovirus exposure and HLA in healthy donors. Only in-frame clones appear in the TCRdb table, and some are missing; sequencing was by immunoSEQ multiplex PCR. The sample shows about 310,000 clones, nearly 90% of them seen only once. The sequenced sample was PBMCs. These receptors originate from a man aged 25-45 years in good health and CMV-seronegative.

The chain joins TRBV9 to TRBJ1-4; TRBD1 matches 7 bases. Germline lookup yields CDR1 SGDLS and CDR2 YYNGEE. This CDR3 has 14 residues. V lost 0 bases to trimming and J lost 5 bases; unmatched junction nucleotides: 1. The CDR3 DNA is TGTGCCAGCAGCGTAGCAGGGGGGAATGAAAAACTGTTTTTT. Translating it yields CASSVAGGNEKLFF.

CDR3 amino acids: CASSAGRANTGELFF. The DNA of the CDR3 is TGCGCCAGCAGCGCGGGGCGGGCGAACACCGGGGAGCTGTTTTTT. The chain combines TRBV5-1 with TRBJ2-2; TRBD2 might be the D (6 bases). V was clipped by 4 bases and J by 0 bases, with 10 bases between them. The CDR3 is 15 amino acids. Germline-derived CDR1 and CDR2 are SGHRS and YFSETQ.

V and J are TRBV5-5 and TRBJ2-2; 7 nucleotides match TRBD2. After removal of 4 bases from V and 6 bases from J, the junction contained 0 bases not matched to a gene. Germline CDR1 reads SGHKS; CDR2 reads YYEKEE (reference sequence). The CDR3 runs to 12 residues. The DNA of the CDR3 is TGTGCCAGCAGCCGGGGGGCCGGGGAGCTGTTTTTT. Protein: CASSRGAGELFF.

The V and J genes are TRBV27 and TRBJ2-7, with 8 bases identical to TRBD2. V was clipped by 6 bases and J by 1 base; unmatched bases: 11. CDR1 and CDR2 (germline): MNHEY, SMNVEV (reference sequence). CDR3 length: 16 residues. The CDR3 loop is CASSLTGGGPSYEQYF. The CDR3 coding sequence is TGTGCCAGCAGCCTAACTGGCGGGGGGCCTTCCTACGAGCAGTACTTC.

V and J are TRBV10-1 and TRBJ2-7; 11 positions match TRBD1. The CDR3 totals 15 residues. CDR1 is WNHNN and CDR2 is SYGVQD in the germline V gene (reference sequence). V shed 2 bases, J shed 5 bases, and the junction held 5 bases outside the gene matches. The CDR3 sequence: CASSEPGQGVHEQYF. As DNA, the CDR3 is TGCGCCAGCAGTGAGCCGGGACAGGGGGTCCACGAGCAGTACTTC.

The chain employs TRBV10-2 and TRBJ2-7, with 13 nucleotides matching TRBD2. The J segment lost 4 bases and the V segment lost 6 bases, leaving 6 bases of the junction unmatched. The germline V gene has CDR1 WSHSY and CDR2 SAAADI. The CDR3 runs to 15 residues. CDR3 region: CASRPTSGGRYEQYF. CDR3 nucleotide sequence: TGCGCCAGCAGGCCGACTAGCGGGGGGCGGTACGAGCAGTACTTC.

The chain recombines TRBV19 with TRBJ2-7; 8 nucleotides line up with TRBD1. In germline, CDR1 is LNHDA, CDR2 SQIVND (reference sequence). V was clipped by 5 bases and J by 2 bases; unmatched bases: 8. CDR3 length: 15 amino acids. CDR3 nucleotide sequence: TGTGCCAGTAGTGAGAGGACAGGGACCCCCTACGAGCAGTACTTC. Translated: CASSERTGTPYEQYF.

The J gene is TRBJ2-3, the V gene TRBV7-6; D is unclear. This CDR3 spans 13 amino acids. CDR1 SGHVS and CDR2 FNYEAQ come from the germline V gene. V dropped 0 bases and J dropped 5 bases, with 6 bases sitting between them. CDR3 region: CASSLAFLDTQYF. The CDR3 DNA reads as TGTGCCAGCAGCTTAGCCTTTCTAGATACGCAGTATTTT.

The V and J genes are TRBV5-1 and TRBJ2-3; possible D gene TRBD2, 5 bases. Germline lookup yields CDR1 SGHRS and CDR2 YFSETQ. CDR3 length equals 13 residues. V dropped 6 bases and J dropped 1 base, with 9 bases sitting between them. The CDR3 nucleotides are TGCGCCAGCAACCGGGGTGGCACAGATACGCAGTATTTT. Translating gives CASNRGGTDTQYF.

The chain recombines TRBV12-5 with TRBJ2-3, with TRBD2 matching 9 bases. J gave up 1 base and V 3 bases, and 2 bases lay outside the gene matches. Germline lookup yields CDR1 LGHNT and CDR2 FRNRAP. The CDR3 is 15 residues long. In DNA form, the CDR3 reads TGTGCTAGTGGTTTTAGCGGGGGCCGCACAGATACGCAGTATTTT. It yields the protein CASGFSGGRTDTQYF.

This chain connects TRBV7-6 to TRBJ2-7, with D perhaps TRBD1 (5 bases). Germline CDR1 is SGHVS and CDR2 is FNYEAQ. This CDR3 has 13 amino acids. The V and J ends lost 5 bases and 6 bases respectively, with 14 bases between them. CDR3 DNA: TGTGCCAGCAGCACAAGACAGTTGCGCGAGCAGTACTTC. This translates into CASSTRQLREQYF.

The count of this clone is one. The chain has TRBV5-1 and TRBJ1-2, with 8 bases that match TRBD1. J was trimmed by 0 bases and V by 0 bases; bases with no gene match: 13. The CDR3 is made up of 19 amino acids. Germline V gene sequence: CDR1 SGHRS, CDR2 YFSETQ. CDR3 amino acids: CASSLAGFSGTGSNYGYTF. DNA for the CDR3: TGCGCCAGCAGCTTGGCCGGTTTCTCGGGGACAGGTTCTAACTATGGCTACACCTTC.

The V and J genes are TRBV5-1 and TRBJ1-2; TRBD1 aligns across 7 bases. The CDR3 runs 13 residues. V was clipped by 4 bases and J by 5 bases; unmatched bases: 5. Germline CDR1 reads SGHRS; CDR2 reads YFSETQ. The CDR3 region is CASSMTGIYGYTF. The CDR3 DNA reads TGCGCCAGCAGCATGACAGGGATATATGGCTACACCTTC.

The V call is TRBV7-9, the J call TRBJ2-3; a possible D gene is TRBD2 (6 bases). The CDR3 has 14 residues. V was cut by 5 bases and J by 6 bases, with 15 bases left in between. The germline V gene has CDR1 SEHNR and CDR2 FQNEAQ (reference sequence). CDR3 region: CASSAWDSPDTQYF. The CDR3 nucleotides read TGTGCCAGCAGCGCCTGGGACTCGCCGGATACGCAGTATTTT.

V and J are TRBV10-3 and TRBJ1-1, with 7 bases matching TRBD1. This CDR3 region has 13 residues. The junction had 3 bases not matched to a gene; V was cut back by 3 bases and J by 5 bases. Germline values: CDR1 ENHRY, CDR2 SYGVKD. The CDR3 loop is CAISDRGLTEAFF. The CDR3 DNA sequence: TGTGCCATCAGTGACAGGGGGTTAACTGAAGCTTTCTTT.

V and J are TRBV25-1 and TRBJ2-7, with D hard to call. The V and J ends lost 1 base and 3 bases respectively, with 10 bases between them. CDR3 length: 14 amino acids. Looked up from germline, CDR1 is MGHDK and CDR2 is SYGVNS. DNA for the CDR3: TGTGCCAGCAGTGAATCCCCGGTTTACTACGAGCAGTACTTC. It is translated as CASSESPVYYEQYF.

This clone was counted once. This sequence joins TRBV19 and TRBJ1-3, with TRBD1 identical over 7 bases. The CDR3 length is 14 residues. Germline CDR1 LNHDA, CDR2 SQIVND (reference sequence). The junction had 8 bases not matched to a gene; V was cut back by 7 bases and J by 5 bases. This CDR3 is CASMFGGQRNTIYF. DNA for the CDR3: TGTGCCAGTATGTTCGGGGGACAGAGAAACACCATATATTTT. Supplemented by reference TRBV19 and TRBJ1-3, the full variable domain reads DGGITQSPKYLFRKEGQNVTLSCEQNLNHDAMYWYRQDPGQGLRLIYYSQIVNDFQKGDIAEGYSVSREKKESFPLTVTSAQKNPTAFYLCASMFGGQRNTIYFGEGSWLTVV.

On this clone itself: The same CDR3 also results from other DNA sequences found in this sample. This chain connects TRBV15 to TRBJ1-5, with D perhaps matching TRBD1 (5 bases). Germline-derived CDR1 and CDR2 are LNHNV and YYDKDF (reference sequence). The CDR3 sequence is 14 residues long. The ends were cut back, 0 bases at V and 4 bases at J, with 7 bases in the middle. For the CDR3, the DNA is TGTGCCACCAGCAGAGACAGGGCGAATCAGCCCCAGCATTTT. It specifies CATSRDRANQPQHF.

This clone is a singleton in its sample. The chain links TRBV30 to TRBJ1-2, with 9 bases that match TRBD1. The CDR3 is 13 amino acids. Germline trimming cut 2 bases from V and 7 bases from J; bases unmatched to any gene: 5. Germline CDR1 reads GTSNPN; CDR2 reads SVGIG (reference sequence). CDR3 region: CAWSQQGARGYTF. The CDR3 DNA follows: TGTGCCTGGAGTCAACAGGGGGCGCGTGGCTACACCTTC.

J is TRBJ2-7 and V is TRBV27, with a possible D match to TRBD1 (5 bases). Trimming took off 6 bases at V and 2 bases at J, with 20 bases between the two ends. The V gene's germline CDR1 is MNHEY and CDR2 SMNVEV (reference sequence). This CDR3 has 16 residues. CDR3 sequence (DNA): TGTGCCAGCAGCCCCAGGGAAGGGTCTAAACCCTACGAGCAGTACTTC. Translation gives CASSPREGSKPYEQYF.

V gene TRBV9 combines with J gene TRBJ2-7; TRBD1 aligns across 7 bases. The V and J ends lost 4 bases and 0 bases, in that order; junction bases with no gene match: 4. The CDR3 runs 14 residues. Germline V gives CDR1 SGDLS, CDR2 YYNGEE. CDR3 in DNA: TGTGCCAGCAGCATCGACAGGGCCTCCTACGAGCAGTACTTC. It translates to CASSIDRASYEQYF.

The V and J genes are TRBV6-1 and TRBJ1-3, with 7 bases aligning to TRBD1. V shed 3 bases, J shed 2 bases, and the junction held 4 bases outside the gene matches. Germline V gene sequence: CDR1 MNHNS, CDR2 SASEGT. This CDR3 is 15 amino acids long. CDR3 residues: CASSDTGTAGNTIYF. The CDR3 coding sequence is TGTGCCAGCAGTGATACAGGGACAGCTGGAAACACCATATATTTT.

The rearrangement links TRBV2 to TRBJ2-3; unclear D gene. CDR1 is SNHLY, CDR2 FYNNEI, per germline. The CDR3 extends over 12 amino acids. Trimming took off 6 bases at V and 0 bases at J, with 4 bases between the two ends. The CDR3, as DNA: TGTGCCAGCAGAGCTAGCACAGATACGCAGTATTTT. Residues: CASRASTDTQYF.

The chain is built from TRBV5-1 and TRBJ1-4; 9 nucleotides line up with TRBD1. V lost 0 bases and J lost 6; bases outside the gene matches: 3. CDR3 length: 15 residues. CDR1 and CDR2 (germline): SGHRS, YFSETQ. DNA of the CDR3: TGCGCCAGCAGCTTGGGGGACAGGGACTATGAAAAACTGTTTTTT. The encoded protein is CASSLGDRDYEKLFF.

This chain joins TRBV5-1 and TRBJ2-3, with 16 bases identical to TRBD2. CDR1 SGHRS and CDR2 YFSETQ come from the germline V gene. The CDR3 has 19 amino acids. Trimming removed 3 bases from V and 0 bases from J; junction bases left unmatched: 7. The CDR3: CASSWLGLAGGPSTDTQYF. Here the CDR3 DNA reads TGCGCCAGCAGCTGGTTGGGACTAGCGGGGGGGCCAAGCACAGATACGCAGTATTTT.

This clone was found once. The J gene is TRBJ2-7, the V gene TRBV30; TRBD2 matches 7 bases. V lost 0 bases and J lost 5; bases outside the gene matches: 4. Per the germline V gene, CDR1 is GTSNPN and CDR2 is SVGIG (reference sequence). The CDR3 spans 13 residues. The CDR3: CAWSVGGGDEQYF. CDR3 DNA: TGTGCCTGGAGTGTTGGTGGGGGGGACGAGCAGTACTTC.

CDR3 region: CASGREGSYNSPLHF. The CDR3 DNA is TGTGCAAGTGGACGGGAAGGCTCCTATAATTCACCCCTCCACTTT. The chain combines TRBV6-1 with TRBJ1-6; no clear D. Germline CDR1 and CDR2: MNHNS and SASEGT. The CDR3 length is 15 residues.

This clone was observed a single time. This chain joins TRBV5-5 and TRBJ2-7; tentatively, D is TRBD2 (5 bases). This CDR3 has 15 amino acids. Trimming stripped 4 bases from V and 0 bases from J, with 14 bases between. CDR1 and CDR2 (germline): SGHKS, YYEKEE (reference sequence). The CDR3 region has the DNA TGTGCCAGCAGCCTGGACTCCATCCCCTCCTACGAGCAGTACTTC. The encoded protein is CASSLDSIPSYEQYF.